Each of the 30 T cell receptor beta chains below was sequenced from the same sample in a study of cytomegalovirus exposure and HLA in healthy donors. PCR was performed using 60 Vbeta and 13 Jbeta primers. Libraries were prepared by immunoSEQ multiplex PCR; TCRdb keeps only in-frame clonotypes and omits some of them. The repertoire holds approximately 150,000 clones, with around 82% as singletons. The sequenced sample was PBMCs. The origin of the receptors is a man aged 45-65 years in good health and CMV-seropositive.

The rearrangement links TRBV5-6 to TRBJ2-1; 13 nucleotides agree with TRBD2. Germline CDR1 reads SGHDT; CDR2 reads YYEEEE. The CDR3 has 16 residues. V shed 4 bases, J shed 3 bases, and the junction held 4 bases outside the gene matches. The CDR3 region is CASSPGLAGVYNEQFF. CDR3 bases: TGTGCCAGCAGCCCTGGACTAGCGGGGGTCTACAATGAGCAGTTCTTC.

This clone was found once. This chain connects TRBV18 to TRBJ1-3, with 7 bases matching TRBD1. The CDR3 covers 14 residues. Germline CDR1 is KGHSH and CDR2 is LQKENI. Trimming removed 6 bases from V and 3 bases from J; junction bases left unmatched: 5. As DNA, the CDR3 is TGTGCCAGCTCCGCAGGGGGGAGTGGAAACACCATATATTTT. Translating it yields CASSAGGSGNTIYF.

This clone has a handful of counts. V and J are TRBV28 and TRBJ2-1; D may be TRBD2 (6 bases). Trimming removed 4 bases at V and 8 bases at J, with 18 bases between. Germline CDR1 reads MDHEN; CDR2 reads SYDVKM. This CDR3 is 15 amino acids long. The CDR3 reads CASSSFRRGGDEQFF. Here the CDR3 DNA reads TGTGCCAGCAGTTCTTTCAGGCGGGGCGGAGATGAGCAGTTCTTC.

The chain recombines TRBV19 with TRBJ1-1; the D is unclear. The CDR3 has 13 residues. V was cut by 5 bases and J by 0 bases, with 7 bases left in between. Germline V gene lookup returns CDR1 LNHDA and CDR2 SQIVND (reference sequence). CDR3 protein: CASSLSVNTEAFF. The CDR3 DNA is TGTGCCAGTAGTCTTTCAGTGAACACTGAAGCTTTCTTT.

Notes on this clone: The junction shows a germline mismatch at one end, possibly a read error. The chain uses TRBV7-9 and TRBJ1-5; perhaps TRBD1 as D (6 bases). Germline V gene lookup returns CDR1 SEHNR and CDR2 FQNEAQ (reference sequence). The CDR3 runs 14 residues. CDR3 loop: CASSPGGGKQPQHF. The CDR3, as DNA: TGTGCCAGCAGTCCCGGGGGGGGCAAACAGCCCCAGCATTTT.

The genes are TRBV9 and TRBJ2-3; the match to TRBD1 covers 8 bases. The CDR3 spans 17 residues. After removal of 3 bases from V and 4 bases from J, the junction contained 13 bases not matched to a gene. The germline gives CDR1 SGDLS, CDR2 YYNGEE. CDR3 DNA: TGTGCCAGCAGCGCACTCTCTGGACAGGGAGGCCCAGATACGCAGTATTTT. Amino acids: CASSALSGQGGPDTQYF.

The V gene is TRBV7-9, the J gene TRBJ2-3; 9 bases agree with TRBD2. The junction had 15 bases not matched to a gene; V was cut back by 6 bases and J by 5 bases. CDR3 length: 17 residues. The germline V gene encodes CDR1 SEHNR and CDR2 FQNEAQ (reference sequence). CDR3 sequence: CASRTMFGRGGGDTQYF. The DNA for the CDR3 is TGTGCCAGCAGGACGATGTTTGGGCGGGGGGGCGGAGATACGCAGTATTTT. Complete variable domain (other parts from reference TRBV7-9 and TRBJ2-3): DTGVSQNPRHKITKRGQNVTFRCDPISEHNRLYWYRQTLGQGPEFLTYFQNEAQLEKSRLLSDRFSAERPKGSFSTLEIQRTEQGDSAMYLCASRTMFGRGGGDTQYFGPGTRLTVL.

This clone was detected a few times. The chain couples TRBV19 to TRBJ2-7, with 7 bases that match TRBD2. V trimming: 2 bases; J trimming: 5 bases; junction bases outside the gene matches: 6. CDR1 is LNHDA and CDR2 is SQIVND in the germline V gene (reference sequence). CDR3 length: 14 amino acids. In nucleotides, the CDR3 is TGTGCCAGTAGTATAATCGGGGGGAGCGACGAGCAGTACTTC. Protein: CASSIIGGSDEQYF. Looking up the rest from reference TRBV19 and TRBJ2-7 gives the full variable domain: DGGITQSPKYLFRKEGQNVTLSCEQNLNHDAMYWYRQDPGQGLRLIYYSQIVNDFQKGDIAEGYSVSREKKESFPLTVTSAQKNPTAFYLCASSIIGGSDEQYFGPGTRLTVT.

The chain uses TRBV23-1 and TRBJ2-7; D remains ambiguous. TRBV23-1 is annotated as an ORF whose role is uncertain. The CDR3 runs to 14 residues. Trimming removed 4 bases from V and 4 bases from J, with 14 bases in between. Here the CDR3 reads CASSPLKAPYEQYF. The CDR3, as DNA: TGCGCCAGCAGTCCACTTAAAGCACCTTACGAGCAGTACTTC.

The rearrangement joins TRBV21-1 to TRBJ1-1; the D call TRBD1 from the table was never checked on the DNA. TRBV21-1 constitutes a pseudogene. CDR3 length: 16 amino acids. The CDR3 region has the DNA TGTGCCAGCAGCAAAGAGGCAGGGCAATTGAGCACTGAAGCTTTCTTT. Translating it yields CASSKEAGQLSTEAFF.

This chain links TRBV5-1 with TRBJ2-7; 9 nucleotides line up with TRBD1. This CDR3 is built from 15 residues. CDR1 is SGHRS, CDR2 YFSETQ, per germline. V shed 4 bases and J 6 bases; nucleotides not matched to a gene: 11. The CDR3 DNA reads TGCGCCAGCAGCCTTGCCGGGACAGGGTTTTTCGAGCAGTACTTC. Translation gives CASSLAGTGFFEQYF.

The CDR3: CASSQDVTSGGAYEQYF. CDR3 nucleotide sequence: TGCGCCAGCAGCCAAGATGTGACTAGCGGGGGTGCCTACGAGCAGTACTTC. The gene calls are TRBV4-3 and TRBJ2-7; 12 bases agree with TRBD2. V dropped 0 bases and J dropped 2; count of bases not matched to a gene: 5. The CDR3 is 17 residues long. Germline V lookup: CDR1 LGHNA, CDR2 YSLEER.

The V call is TRBV19, the J call TRBJ2-2; D gene unclear. V lost 4 bases, J lost 6 bases, and 15 bases lay in between. This CDR3 contains 15 residues. Germline values: CDR1 LNHDA, CDR2 SQIVND (reference sequence). The CDR3: CASSTEAGQAGELFF. The CDR3 DNA follows: TGTGCCAGTAGTACAGAGGCAGGCCAAGCCGGGGAGCTGTTTTTT.

The V and J genes are TRBV28 and TRBJ2-3; D uncertain. Trimming left V 3 bases short and J 1 base short, with 8 bases between. There are 14 residues in the CDR3. CDR1 is MDHEN and CDR2 is SYDVKM in the germline V gene. The CDR3 is CASSFEFGTDTQYF. CDR3 bases: TGTGCCAGCAGTTTCGAGTTCGGCACAGATACGCAGTATTTT.

The chain joins TRBV27 to TRBJ1-1; the match to TRBD1 covers 9 bases. V was pared by 6 bases and J by 1 base, with 9 bases of the junction left unmatched. Germline V gives CDR1 MNHEY, CDR2 SMNVEV (reference sequence). The CDR3 is 16 amino acids. CDR3 loop: CASRKGQGEPNTEAFF. CDR3 in DNA: TGTGCCAGCAGAAAGGGACAGGGTGAACCGAACACTGAAGCTTTCTTT.

The chain couples TRBV7-2 to TRBJ2-7; 14 positions agree with TRBD2. CDR1 SGHTA and CDR2 FQGNSA come from the germline V gene. With 0 bases clipped from V and 11 bases from J, the junction kept 6 bases outside the gene matches. The CDR3 loop spans 15 amino acids. The CDR3 loop is CASSLAGTSGSLEYF. Here the CDR3 DNA reads TGTGCCAGCAGCTTAGCAGGGACTAGCGGGAGTTTGGAGTACTTC. The full variable domain, in which reference TRBV7-2 and TRBJ2-7 provide the parts outside the CDR3, is GAGVSQSPSNKVTEKGKDVELRCDPISGHTALYWYRQSLGQGLEFLIYFQGNSAPDKSGLPSDRFSAERTGGSVSTLTIQRTQQEDSAVYLCASSLAGTSGSLEYFGPGTRLTVT.

With regard to this clone: At one boundary the junction diverges from the germline segment, which might be a read error. V and J are TRBV7-7 and TRBJ2-5, with 15 positions matching TRBD2. Germline loops: CDR1 SSHAT, CDR2 FNYEAQ (reference sequence). This CDR3 is 17 amino acids long. The CDR3 coding sequence is TGTGCTAGCAGCCCGCGGACTAGCGGGAGGGCCGGGGAGACCCAGTACTTC. Amino acid sequence: CASSPRTSGRAGETQYF.

The rearrangement joins TRBV6-1 to TRBJ1-2; 7 nucleotides match TRBD1. This CDR3 has 14 amino acids. The germline V gene has CDR1 MNHNS and CDR2 SASEGT. V was clipped by 5 bases and J by 2 bases; unmatched bases: 5. CDR3 region: CASSSLQGNYGYTF. Here the CDR3 DNA reads TGTGCCAGCAGTTCCTTACAGGGGAACTATGGCTACACCTTC.

V and J are TRBV6-5 and TRBJ2-7; 11 nucleotides line up with TRBD1. The CDR3 spans 16 residues. The germline gives CDR1 MNHEY, CDR2 SVGAGI. The V and J ends lost 0 bases and 3 bases, in that order; junction bases with no gene match: 4. Here the CDR3 DNA reads TGTGCCAGCAGTTACTCAGGACAGGGGGCAAGCTACGAGCAGTACTTC. Encoded protein: CASSYSGQGASYEQYF.

This chain uses TRBV18 with TRBJ1-1, with D possibly matching TRBD1 (6 bases). The V and J ends lost 2 bases and 1 base respectively, with 11 bases between them. CDR1 and CDR2 from the germline V gene are KGHSH and LQKENI. This CDR3 has 15 residues. CDR3 sequence reads: CASSPGGGGNTEAFF. CDR3 in DNA: TGTGCCAGCTCACCAGGGGGCGGTGGGAACACTGAAGCTTTCTTT.

This clone was seen more than once but under ten times. V is TRBV7-9 and J is TRBJ2-7, with a weak D call TRBD2 (5 bases). CDR1 and CDR2 from the germline V gene are SEHNR and FQNEAQ (reference sequence). The germline V and J ends were trimmed by 4 bases and 0 bases, with 10 bases remaining between them. CDR3 size: 14 residues. CDR3 region: CASSSIGSSYEQYF. The DNA for the CDR3 is TGTGCCAGCAGCTCCATTGGGAGCTCCTACGAGCAGTACTTC.

CDR3: CASSLTGGSYGYTF. The CDR3 nucleotides are TGTGCCAGCAGCCTTACAGGGGGCAGCTATGGCTACACCTTC. The chain recombines TRBV27 with TRBJ1-2, with TRBD1 matching 9 bases. Per the germline V gene, CDR1 is MNHEY and CDR2 is SMNVEV (reference sequence). CDR3 size: 14 residues. V lost 6 bases and J lost 4; bases outside the gene matches: 6.

The chain recombines TRBV7-9 with TRBJ2-3; D unclear. Trimming removed 3 bases at V and 0 bases at J, with 10 bases between. CDR1 is SEHNR, CDR2 FQNEAQ, per germline (reference sequence). The length of the CDR3 is 15 residues. CDR3 sequence: CASSLGRTSTDTQYF. DNA of the CDR3: TGTGCCAGCAGCTTGGGCCGAACTAGCACAGATACGCAGTATTTT.

The chain joins TRBV30 to TRBJ2-7, with D perhaps TRBD1 (7 bases). This CDR3 is built from 15 residues. Trimming removed 5 bases from V and 6 bases from J, with 23 bases in between. Germline CDR1 GTSNPN, CDR2 SVGIG (reference sequence). CDR3 region: CAWERASTGRSEQYF. CDR3 coding DNA: TGTGCCTGGGAGCGGGCCTCGACAGGGAGATCCGAGCAGTACTTC.

J is TRBJ1-3 and V is TRBV5-8; D is ambiguous. V gave up 2 bases and J gave up 0 bases, with 9 bases separating them. Germline V CDR1 and CDR2: SGHTS, YDEGEE. This CDR3 comprises 15 residues. The DNA of the CDR3 is TGTGCCAGCAGCTTCTCCAGTTCCTCTGGAAACACCATATATTTT. Protein: CASSFSSSSGNTIYF. Filled out from reference TRBV5-8 and TRBJ1-3, the complete variable domain reads EAGVTQSPTHLIKTRGQQATLRCSPISGHTSVYWYQQALGLGLQFLLWYDEGEERNRGNFPPRFSGRQFPNYSSELNVNALELEDSALYLCASSFSSSSGNTIYFGEGSWLTVV.

This clone appeared once. The genes are TRBV5-1 and TRBJ2-4, with TRBD2 matching 7 bases. Germline V lookup: CDR1 SGHRS, CDR2 YFSETQ. There are 14 residues in the CDR3. Trimming took 0 bases from V and 5 from J; bases not matched to a gene: 2. CDR3 sequence: CASSLGLAENIQYF. The DNA for the CDR3 is TGCGCCAGCAGCTTGGGCCTAGCGGAAAACATTCAGTACTTC.

The rearrangement uses TRBV13 and TRBJ2-6; D is ambiguous. The CDR3 is 16 residues long. Germline CDR1 reads PRHDT; CDR2 reads FYEKMQ (reference sequence). V was pared by 4 bases and J by 0 bases, with 10 bases between. The CDR3 DNA is TGTGCCAGCAGCTCCAAAAGCACCTCTGGGGCCAACGTCCTGACTTTC. Its protein is CASSSKSTSGANVLTF.

The chain joins TRBV11-2 to TRBJ2-2; TRBD1 might be the D (5 bases). Per germline, CDR1 SGHAT and CDR2 FQNNGV. Trimming removed 1 base from V and 5 bases from J, with 8 bases in between. The CDR3 totals 14 residues. The CDR3 DNA sequence: TGTGCCAGCAGCTTAGCAGGGCAGACCGGGGAGCTGTTTTTT. Translation gives CASSLAGQTGELFF.

This chain uses TRBV6-1 with TRBJ1-1; no clear D. The CDR3 extends over 14 amino acids. V lost 4 bases to trimming and J lost 4 bases, with 13 bases between them. Germline V gives CDR1 MNHNS, CDR2 SASEGT. CDR3 region: CASSAEGASTEAFF. The CDR3 nucleotides read TGTGCCAGCAGTGCGGAGGGCGCGTCCACTGAAGCTTTCTTT.

The chain carries TRBV7-2 and TRBJ2-1, with a tentative D call TRBD2 (6 bases). Germline V gives CDR1 SGHTA, CDR2 FQGNSA. Trimming took 2 bases from V and 6 from J, leaving 23 bases between them. This CDR3 is 18 amino acids long. The CDR3 DNA reads TGTGCCAGCAGCTTATTTGCGGGGAATTTTGTATTGGCCAATGAGCAGTTCTTC. It is translated as CASSLFAGNFVLANEQFF.